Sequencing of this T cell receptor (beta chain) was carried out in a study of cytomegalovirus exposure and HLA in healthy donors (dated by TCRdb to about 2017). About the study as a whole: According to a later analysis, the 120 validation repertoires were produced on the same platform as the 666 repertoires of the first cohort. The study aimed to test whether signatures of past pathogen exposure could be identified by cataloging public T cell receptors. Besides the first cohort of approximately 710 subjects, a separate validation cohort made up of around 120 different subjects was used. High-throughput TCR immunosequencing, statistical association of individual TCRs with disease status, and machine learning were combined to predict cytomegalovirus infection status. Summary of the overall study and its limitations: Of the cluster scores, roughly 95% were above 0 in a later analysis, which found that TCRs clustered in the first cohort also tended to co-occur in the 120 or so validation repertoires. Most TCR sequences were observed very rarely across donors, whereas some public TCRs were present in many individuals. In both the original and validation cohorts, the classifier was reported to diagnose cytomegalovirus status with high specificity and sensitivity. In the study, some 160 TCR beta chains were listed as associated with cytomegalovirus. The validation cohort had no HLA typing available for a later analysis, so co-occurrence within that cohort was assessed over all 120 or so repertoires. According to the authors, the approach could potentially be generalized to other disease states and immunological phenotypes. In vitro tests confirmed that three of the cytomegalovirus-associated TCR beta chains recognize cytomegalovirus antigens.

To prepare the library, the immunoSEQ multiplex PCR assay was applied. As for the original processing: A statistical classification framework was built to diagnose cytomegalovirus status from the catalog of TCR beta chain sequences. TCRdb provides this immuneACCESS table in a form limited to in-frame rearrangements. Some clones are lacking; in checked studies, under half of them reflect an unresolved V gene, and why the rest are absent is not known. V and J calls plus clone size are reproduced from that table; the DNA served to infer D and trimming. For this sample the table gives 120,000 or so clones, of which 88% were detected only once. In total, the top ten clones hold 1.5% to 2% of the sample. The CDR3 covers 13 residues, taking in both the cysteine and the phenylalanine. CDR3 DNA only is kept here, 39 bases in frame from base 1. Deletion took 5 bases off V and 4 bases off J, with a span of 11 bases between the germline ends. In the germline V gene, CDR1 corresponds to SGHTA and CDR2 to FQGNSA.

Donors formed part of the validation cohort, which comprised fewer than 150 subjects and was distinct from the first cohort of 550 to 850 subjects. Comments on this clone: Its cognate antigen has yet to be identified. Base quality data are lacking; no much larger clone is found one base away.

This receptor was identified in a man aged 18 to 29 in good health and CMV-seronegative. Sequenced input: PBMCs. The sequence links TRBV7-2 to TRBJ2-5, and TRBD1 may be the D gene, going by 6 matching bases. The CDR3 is CASSRDIIETQYF. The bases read TGTGCCAGCAGCCGGGACATTATAGAGACCCAGTACTTC.